The next 30 T cell receptor beta chains were all read from a single sample in a study of shared clonotypes between healthy human individuals. TCRdb keeps only in-frame clones here, not all; method: immunoSEQ multiplex PCR. In the table there are about 1 million clones, 78% of which are singletons. Sequencing was done on a sample of memory CD4+ T cells from PBMCs. The subset is: CD45RA-negative fraction. Receptor source: a man younger than 35 in good health. Some clones in this sample may be carry-over from other donors' samples.

In its sample, this clone was seen a few times. The chain joins TRBV29-1 to TRBJ2-7, with 12 positions matching TRBD2. Germline V gives CDR1 SQVTM, CDR2 ANQGSEA. This CDR3 comprises 13 residues. V shed 4 bases and J 3 bases; nucleotides not matched to a gene: 1. CDR3 in amino acids: CSVAGLAGYEQYF. The DNA for the CDR3 is TGCAGCGTTGCGGGACTAGCGGGCTACGAGCAGTACTTC.

The CDR3 reads CASSLDRGEQFF. In DNA form, the CDR3 reads TGTGCCAGCAGCTTGGATCGGGGTGAGCAGTTCTTC. This chain joins TRBV5-4 and TRBJ2-1; weak D call: TRBD2 (5 bases). This CDR3 is 12 amino acids long. Per germline, CDR1 SGHNT and CDR2 YYREEE (reference sequence). V was clipped by 0 bases and J by 9 bases, with 7 bases between them.

The rearrangement uses TRBV7-2 and TRBJ1-1, with D unresolved. The CDR3 runs to 13 residues. Germline V gene sequence: CDR1 SGHTA, CDR2 FQGNSA. Deletions cut 2 bases from V and 1 base from J, with 5 bases between. In DNA, the CDR3 is TGTGCCAGCAGCTTACAAAGGAACACTGAAGCTTTCTTT. Its protein product is CASSLQRNTEAFF. Variable domain in full (rest from reference TRBV7-2 and TRBJ1-1): GAGVSQSPSNKVTEKGKDVELRCDPISGHTALYWYRQSLGQGLEFLIYFQGNSAPDKSGLPSDRFSAERTGGSVSTLTIQRTQQEDSAVYLCASSLQRNTEAFFGQGTRLTVV.

Only one count was recorded for this clone. The chain uses TRBV7-9 and TRBJ2-5; no clear D. Germline CDR1 SEHNR, CDR2 FQNEAQ (reference sequence). This CDR3 comprises 14 residues. The V end was cut by 1 base, the J end by 4 bases, with 10 bases between. The CDR3 DNA is TGTGCCAGCAGCTTAGGCGGCCCGGCAGAGACCCAGTACTTC. It yields the protein CASSLGGPAETQYF.

V and J are TRBV18 and TRBJ2-1; a possible D gene is TRBD2 (6 bases). CDR3 length: 17 amino acids. The germline gives CDR1 KGHSH, CDR2 LQKENI. Trimming removed 0 bases from V and 6 bases from J, with 18 bases in between. The CDR3 region is CASSPPTSGSPINEQFF. CDR3 DNA sequence: TGTGCCAGCTCACCACCCACGTCCGGGAGCCCGATCAATGAGCAGTTCTTC.

This clone showed up just a few times. This chain links TRBV5-1 with TRBJ1-4, with D possibly being TRBD1 (5 bases). Between the trimmed V and J ends, which lost 1 base and 6 bases, there was a span of 13 bases. Germline lookup yields CDR1 SGHRS and CDR2 YFSETQ. The CDR3 is 15 residues long. CDR3 DNA sequence: TGCGCCAGCAGCTTGATTGGGGCCGGGGATGAAAAACTGTTTTTT. It encodes CASSLIGAGDEKLFF. Looking up the rest from reference TRBV5-1 and TRBJ1-4 gives the full variable domain: KAGVTQTPRYLIKTRGQQVTLSCSPISGHRSVSWYQQTPGQGLQFLFEYFSETQRNKGNFPGRFSGRQFSNSRSEMNVSTLELGDSALYLCASSLIGAGDEKLFFGSGTQLSVL.

The chain employs TRBV10-3 and TRBJ1-2; D is unresolved. This CDR3 comprises 13 residues. Deletions cut 4 bases from V and 2 bases from J, with 8 bases between. Germline V gene lookup returns CDR1 ENHRY and CDR2 SYGVKD. Here the CDR3 reads CAISGGLNYGYTF. As DNA, the CDR3 is TGTGCCATCAGTGGAGGTTTGAACTATGGCTACACCTTC.

The chain couples TRBV5-5 to TRBJ2-7, with 11 bases lining up with TRBD1. The CDR3 runs to 16 residues. The ends lost 0 bases at V and 2 bases at J; junction bases unmatched: 4. From germline, CDR1 is SGHKS and CDR2 YYEKEE (reference sequence). Here the CDR3 reads CASSLVWTGGPYEQYF. The CDR3 nucleotides are TGTGCCAGCAGCTTGGTTTGGACAGGGGGCCCCTACGAGCAGTACTTC.

This sequence joins TRBV7-2 and TRBJ2-7; D may be TRBD2 (6 bases). Trimming pared 6 bases from V and 5 bases from J, leaving 11 bases between. The CDR3 consists of 12 residues. From germline, CDR1 is SGHTA and CDR2 FQGNSA. The CDR3: CASRGGHNEQYF. CDR3 nucleotides: TGTGCCAGCAGGGGGGGTCACAACGAGCAGTACTTC.

The chain carries TRBV30 and TRBJ1-1; D not resolved. The germline V and J ends were trimmed by 8 bases and 4 bases, with 14 bases remaining between them. The CDR3 loop spans 12 amino acids. The germline V gene encodes CDR1 GTSNPN and CDR2 SVGIG (reference sequence). The DNA of the CDR3 is TGTGCCCGAGCTAGGATGGGCACTGAAGCTTTCTTT. Protein product: CARARMGTEAFF.

On this clone itself: This sample includes further DNA sequences coding for the same CDR3. V is TRBV5-8 and J is TRBJ2-7, with D uncertain. Trimming shortened V by 2 bases and J by 4 bases, and 4 bases separated the two germline ends. There are 11 residues in the CDR3. CDR1 is SGHTS and CDR2 is YDEGEE in the germline V gene. The CDR3 nucleotides are TGTGCCAGCAGCTTTCGGTACGAGCAGTACTTC. Translated, it gives CASSFRYEQYF.

This clone was recorded a few times. The chain uses TRBV27 and TRBJ1-2; tentative D call: TRBD1 (5 bases). The V gene lost 5 bases and the J gene lost 4 bases, with 17 bases spanning the gap. Germline-derived CDR1 and CDR2 are MNHEY and SMNVEV (reference sequence). This CDR3 spans 15 amino acids. The CDR3 nucleotides read TGTGCCAGCAGTGTTCAGGGTCCCCGAATCTATGGCTACACCTTC. It yields the protein CASSVQGPRIYGYTF.

The V and J genes are TRBV6-5 and TRBJ2-1, with 10 nucleotides matching TRBD2. Germline V gene lookup returns CDR1 MNHEY and CDR2 SVGAGI. Trimming cost V 8 bases and J 4 bases; bases outside gene matches: 8. There are 15 residues in the CDR3. CDR3 in amino acids: CASRYTSGAYNEQFF. CDR3 in DNA: TGTGCCAGCCGATATACTAGCGGGGCTTACAATGAGCAGTTCTTC.

On this clone itself: At the DNA level, this CDR3 is encoded by other sequences in the same sample as well. The CDR3 nucleotides are TGTGCCAGCAGTGAAGCGTTAGGGGGAGAGACCCAGTACTTC. Encoded protein: CASSEALGGETQYF. J is TRBJ2-5 and V is TRBV6-1; tentatively, D is TRBD1 (6 bases). The V end lost 0 bases, the J end lost 4 bases, and 9 bases lay between the germline ends. The CDR3 totals 14 residues. Germline V lookup: CDR1 MNHNS, CDR2 SASEGT.

This chain uses TRBV4-1 with TRBJ2-1; 10 bases are a match to TRBD2. The germline V gene has CDR1 MGHRA and CDR2 YSYEKL. Trimming at V came to 7 bases and at J to 8 bases, leaving 5 bases not matched to a gene. The CDR3 contains 13 residues. CDR3 in amino acids: CASKASGGDEQFF. CDR3 in DNA: TGCGCCAGCAAGGCTAGCGGGGGCGATGAGCAGTTCTTC.

J is TRBJ2-2 and V is TRBV5-4; the D call may be TRBD1 or TRBD2 (6 bases each). V lost 3 bases to trimming and J lost 0 bases, with 15 bases between them. Looked up from germline, CDR1 is SGHNT and CDR2 is YYREEE (reference sequence). CDR3 length equals 17 residues. Here the CDR3 reads CASSSRRGDSNTGELFF. The CDR3 nucleotides read TGTGCCAGCAGCTCGCGTAGGGGGGACTCGAACACCGGGGAGCTGTTTTTT.

This chain uses TRBV18 with TRBJ2-5; no firm D call. Germline lookup yields CDR1 KGHSH and CDR2 LQKENI. The V and J ends lost 3 bases and 2 bases respectively, with 7 bases between them. This CDR3 contains 13 residues. Here the CDR3 DNA reads TGTGCCAGCTCACCCGTACCTCAAGAGACCCAGTACTTC. Its translation: CASSPVPQETQYF. Together with reference TRBV18 and TRBJ2-5, the CDR3 gives the full variable domain: NAGVMQNPRHLVRRRGQEARLRCSPMKGHSHVYWYRQLPEEGLKFMVYLQKENIIDESGMPKERFSAEFPKEGPSILRIQQVVRGDSAAYFCASSPVPQETQYFGPGTRLLVL.

The chain links TRBV29-1 to TRBJ1-2; no clear D gene. V was pared by 4 bases and J by 2 bases, with 11 bases between. Germline V gene lookup returns CDR1 SQVTM and CDR2 ANQGSEA. CDR3 size: 13 residues. The CDR3 DNA reads as TGCAGCGTTGCAGGCAGTCTAAACTATGGCTACACCTTC. Residues: CSVAGSLNYGYTF.

The J gene is TRBJ1-5, the V gene TRBV5-1; D remains ambiguous. Germline CDR1 and CDR2: SGHRS and YFSETQ. V shed 4 bases and J shed 3 bases, with 14 bases lying between them. This CDR3 contains 15 residues. CDR3 residues: CASSLGQGHNQPQHF. The CDR3 bases are TGCGCCAGCAGCCTGGGCCAAGGCCACAATCAGCCCCAGCATTTT.

The J gene is TRBJ2-7, the V gene TRBV28; TRBD1 matches 8 bases. The V segment lost 6 bases and the J segment 6 bases; nucleotides outside the gene matches: 13. This CDR3 has 15 amino acids. Per the germline V gene, CDR1 is MDHEN and CDR2 is SYDVKM. The DNA for the CDR3 is TGTGCCAGCAGCCCAGGGGGCCCTGTTCGGGTCGAGCAGTACTTC. Protein sequence: CASSPGGPVRVEQYF.

Only a few counts were recorded for this clone. The chain has TRBV14 and TRBJ1-1; maybe TRBD1 (6 bases). The CDR3 has 15 residues. V lost 4 bases and J 1 base, leaving 13 bases between the germline ends. CDR1 is SGHDN, CDR2 FVKESK, per germline. CDR3 sequence reads: CASSRRGAANTEAFF. The CDR3 nucleotides are TGTGCCAGCAGCCGGAGGGGGGCAGCGAACACTGAAGCTTTCTTT.

Concerning this clone: One end of the junction is discordant with germline, which a read error may explain. The identical CDR3 is also encoded by other nucleotide sequences in the sample. CDR3 region: CATSRDRSSYNEQFF. In DNA, the CDR3 is TGTGCCACCAGCCGAGACAGGAGCTCCTACAATGAGCAGTTCTTC. J is TRBJ2-1 and V is TRBV15, with a tentative D call TRBD1 (6 bases). The CDR3 contains 15 residues. Germline-derived CDR1 and CDR2 are LNHNV and YYDKDF (reference sequence). Filled out from reference TRBV15 and TRBJ2-1, the complete variable domain reads DAMVIQNPRYQVTQFGKPVTLSCSQTLNHNVMYWYQQKSSQAPKLLFHYYDKDFNNEADTPDNFQSRRPNTSFCFLDIRSPGLGDTAMYLCATSRDRSSYNEQFFGPGTRLTVL.

V and J are TRBV6-5 and TRBJ2-2; perhaps TRBD1 as D (5 bases). The germline V and J ends were trimmed by 6 bases and 4 bases, with 15 bases remaining between them. This CDR3 is 15 amino acids long. The V gene's germline CDR1 is MNHEY and CDR2 SVGAGI. The DNA of the CDR3 is TGTGCCAGCAGCCTAAGGGGTTTTGGCACCGGGGAGCTGTTTTTT. Amino acids: CASSLRGFGTGELFF.

The genes are TRBV28 and TRBJ1-1; D uncertain. The ends were cut back, 3 bases at V and 5 bases at J, with 10 bases in the middle. The CDR3 runs to 13 residues. In germline, CDR1 is MDHEN, CDR2 SYDVKM. CDR3 nucleotide sequence: TGTGCCAGCAGTTTCCCGACACGTACTGAAGCTTTCTTT. Translation: CASSFPTRTEAFF.

The chain links TRBV4-1 to TRBJ2-7; possibly TRBD1 for D (6 bases). The CDR3 is 14 amino acids. V was trimmed by 2 bases and J by 5 bases, leaving 13 bases between them. The germline gives CDR1 MGHRA, CDR2 YSYEKL. Written as DNA, the CDR3 is TGCGCCAGCAGCCAACCAGGGACATTGGACGAGCAGTACTTC. It encodes CASSQPGTLDEQYF.

This clone was observed a single time. V gene TRBV7-8 combines with J gene TRBJ2-5, with D hard to call. There are 14 residues in the CDR3. Germline values: CDR1 SGHVS, CDR2 FQNEAQ. Between the trimmed V and J ends, which lost 4 bases and 2 bases, there was a span of 11 bases. CDR3 amino acids: CASSSGRVQETQYF. The CDR3 DNA is TGTGCCAGCAGCTCGGGTCGGGTGCAAGAGACCCAGTACTTC. Drawing the rest from reference TRBV7-8 and TRBJ2-5, the complete variable domain is GAGVSQSPRYKVAKRGQDVALRCDPISGHVSLFWYQQALGQGPEFLTYFQNEAQLDKSGLPSDRFFAERPEGSVSTLKIQRTQQEDSAVYLCASSSGRVQETQYFGPGTRLLVL.

This clone appeared a few times. Other DNA sequences in this sample translate to the same CDR3. The genes are TRBV5-1 and TRBJ1-1; D not certain. V dropped 1 base and J dropped 2 bases, with 6 bases sitting between them. The CDR3 spans 13 residues. From germline, CDR1 is SGHRS and CDR2 YFSETQ. CDR3 sequence reads: CASSLNLNTEAFF. CDR3 nucleotide sequence: TGCGCCAGCAGCTTGAATTTAAACACTGAAGCTTTCTTT.

This clone has only one observation. The chain employs TRBV30 and TRBJ1-5, with a weak D call TRBD1 (5 bases). There are 14 residues in the CDR3. The germline gives CDR1 GTSNPN, CDR2 SVGIG (reference sequence). Trimming pared 4 bases from V and 1 base from J, leaving 11 bases between. The CDR3 region is CAWTVGPSNQPQHF. The CDR3 nucleotides are TGTGCCTGGACGGTGGGGCCCAGCAATCAGCCCCAGCATTTT.

This chain joins TRBV14 and TRBJ2-3; D uncertain. The CDR3 covers 14 residues. Germline assignment: CDR1 SGHDN and CDR2 FVKESK. The V end was cut by 4 bases, the J end by 1 base, with 9 bases between. This CDR3 reads CASSPRKRTDTQYF. CDR3 DNA sequence: TGTGCCAGCAGCCCTCGAAAGCGCACAGATACGCAGTATTTT.

Concerning this clone: Other DNA sequences in the same sample also yield this CDR3. The chain joins TRBV30 to TRBJ2-7, with a possible D match to TRBD1 (5 bases). Germline V lookup: CDR1 GTSNPN, CDR2 SVGIG (reference sequence). V dropped 0 bases and J dropped 2 bases, with 11 bases sitting between them. CDR3 length: 14 residues. The CDR3 protein is CAWSVGAGTYEQYF. Written as DNA, the CDR3 is TGTGCCTGGAGTGTAGGGGCAGGGACCTACGAGCAGTACTTC.